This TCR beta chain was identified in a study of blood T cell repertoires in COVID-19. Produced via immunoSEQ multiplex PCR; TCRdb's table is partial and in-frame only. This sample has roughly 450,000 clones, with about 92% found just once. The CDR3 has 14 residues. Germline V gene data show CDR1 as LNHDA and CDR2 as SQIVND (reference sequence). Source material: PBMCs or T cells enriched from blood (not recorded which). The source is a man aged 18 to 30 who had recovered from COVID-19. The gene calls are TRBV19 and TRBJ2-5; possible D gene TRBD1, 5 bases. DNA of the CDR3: TGTGGCCAAAGTCGTCACAGGAACCGAGAGACCCAGTACTTC. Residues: CGQSRHRNRETQYF.